This is a list of T cell receptor beta chains from one sample in a study of blood T cell repertoires in COVID-19. TCRdb's copy holds only in-frame clones and misses some; the assay was immunoSEQ multiplex PCR. Here the sample spans about 200,000 clones, less than 90% being singletons. Material for sequencing was peripheral blood. Receptors were obtained from a middle-aged man with acute or convalescent COVID-19. The CDR3 runs from the conserved cysteine through the conserved F or W. The D gene is left open where the match is weak. Clone sizes are given selectively: once, few, many, or a class where the clone is expanded.

d_gene: .
v_gene: TRBV6-6
j_gene: TRBJ1-1
abundance: .
CDR3aa: CASSPIDWTDDRREAFF
CDR3nt: TGTGCCAGCAGTCCAATAGATTGGACCGATGACAGGAGAGAAGCTTTCTTT

d_gene: .
v_gene: TRBV10-3
j_gene: TRBJ2-3
abundance: .
CDR3aa: CAIRRGTASTDTQYF
CDR3nt: TGTGCCATCAGGAGGGGGACGGCTAGCACAGATACGCAGTATTTT

d_gene: .
v_gene: TRBV5-8
j_gene: TRBJ1-2
abundance: .
CDR3aa: CASRRPTERYTF
CDR3nt: TGTGCCAGCAGAAGACCGACGGAGAGGTACACCTTC

d_gene: TRBD2
v_gene: TRBV28
j_gene: TRBJ2-7
abundance: few
CDR3aa: CASSSSPSGSREQYF
CDR3nt: TGTGCCAGCAGTTCCTCCCCTAGCGGGAGTCGCGAGCAGTACTTC

d_gene: TRBD1
v_gene: TRBV6-5
j_gene: TRBJ2-5
abundance: .
CDR3aa: CASSPGGQETQYF
CDR3nt: TGTGCCAGCAGCCCAGGGGGCCAAGAGACCCAGTACTTC

d_gene: .
v_gene: TRBV28
j_gene: TRBJ2-7
abundance: .
CDR3aa: CASTSRTGGQHEQYF
CDR3nt: TGTGCCAGCACCTCCCGCACCGGGGGGCAGCACGAGCAGTACTTC

d_gene: TRBD2
v_gene: TRBV6-6
j_gene: TRBJ2-1
abundance: few
CDR3aa: CASSYLAGLPRNEQFF
CDR3nt: TGTGCCAGCAGTTACCTAGCGGGCCTCCCTAGGAATGAGCAGTTCTTC

d_gene: TRBD1
v_gene: TRBV6-1
j_gene: TRBJ1-4
abundance: .
CDR3aa: CASSEQPGGTNEKLFF
CDR3nt: TGTGCCAGCAGTGAACAGCCAGGGGGAACTAATGAAAAACTGTTTTTT

d_gene: .
v_gene: TRBV19
j_gene: TRBJ1-5
abundance: .
CDR3aa: CASRKQGNQPQHF
CDR3nt: TGTGCCAGTAGGAAACAGGGAAATCAGCCCCAGCATTTT

d_gene: TRBD2
v_gene: TRBV7-9
j_gene: TRBJ2-3
abundance: .
CDR3aa: CASSSTGLAHTDTQYF
CDR3nt: TGTGCCAGCAGCTCTACAGGACTAGCTCACACAGATACGCAGTATTTT

d_gene: .
v_gene: TRBV19
j_gene: TRBJ1-1
abundance: .
CDR3aa: CASIFYTEAFF
CDR3nt: TGTGCCAGTATCTTTTACACTGAAGCTTTCTTT

d_gene: .
v_gene: TRBV19
j_gene: TRBJ1-6
abundance: .
CDR3aa: CAREFPGGRMDSPLHF
CDR3nt: TGTGCCAGGGAATTCCCGGGCGGGAGGATGGATTCACCCCTCCACTTT

d_gene: .
v_gene: TRBV7-9
j_gene: TRBJ2-7
abundance: .
CDR3aa: CASSLAPRLIYEQYF
CDR3nt: TGTGCCAGCAGCTTAGCGCCAAGACTTATCTACGAGCAGTACTTC

d_gene: .
v_gene: TRBV27
j_gene: TRBJ2-1
abundance: .
CDR3aa: CASSPSVKNEQFF
CDR3nt: TGTGCCAGCAGTCCCTCGGTGAAGAATGAGCAGTTCTTC

d_gene: TRBD2
v_gene: TRBV11-2
j_gene: TRBJ2-3
abundance: .
CDR3aa: CASSQASGGRDTDTQYF
CDR3nt: TGTGCCAGCAGCCAGGCTTCGGGAGGGAGGGACACAGATACGCAGTATTTT

d_gene: TRBD1
v_gene: TRBV20-1
j_gene: TRBJ2-7
abundance: .
CDR3aa: CSASRQGVWNEQYF
CDR3nt: TGCAGTGCTAGTAGACAGGGCGTTTGGAATGAGCAGTACTTC

d_gene: .
v_gene: TRBV7-9
j_gene: TRBJ1-2
abundance: .
CDR3aa: CASSLGGSPNYGYTF
CDR3nt: TGTGCCAGCAGCTTAGGTGGGAGTCCTAACTATGGCTACACCTTC

d_gene: TRBD1
v_gene: TRBV6-5
j_gene: TRBJ2-7
abundance: .
CDR3aa: CASIHRDRGQEQYF
CDR3nt: TGTGCCAGCATCCACCGGGACAGGGGCCAAGAGCAGTACTTC

d_gene: TRBD2
v_gene: TRBV7-9
j_gene: TRBJ2-1
abundance: few
CDR3aa: CASTTGGRNEQFF
CDR3nt: TGTGCCAGCACCACGGGGGGTCGCAATGAGCAGTTCTTC

d_gene: .
v_gene: TRBV5-1
j_gene: TRBJ2-1
abundance: .
CDR3aa: CASSETRGGNNEQFF
CDR3nt: TGCGCCAGCAGCGAGACGCGGGGCGGGAACAATGAGCAGTTCTTC

d_gene: TRBD2
v_gene: TRBV25-1
j_gene: TRBJ2-2
abundance: .
CDR3aa: CASSGLAENTGELFF
CDR3nt: TGTGCCAGCAGCGGACTAGCGGAGAACACCGGGGAGCTGTTTTTT

d_gene: .
v_gene: TRBV7-9
j_gene: TRBJ1-1
abundance: .
CDR3aa: CASSPRGGSAEAFF
CDR3nt: TGTGCCAGCAGCCCTCGTGGGGGGAGCGCTGAAGCTTTCTTT

d_gene: TRBD2
v_gene: TRBV5-4
j_gene: TRBJ2-7
abundance: .
CDR3aa: CASVARGGEQYF
CDR3nt: TGTGCCAGCGTAGCCCGCGGGGGGGAGCAGTACTTC

d_gene: .
v_gene: TRBV27
j_gene: TRBJ1-6
abundance: .
CDR3aa: CASSTSTGRNSPLHF
CDR3nt: TGTGCCAGCAGTACCTCAACAGGGCGAAATTCACCCCTCCACTTT

d_gene: TRBD1
v_gene: TRBV5-1
j_gene: TRBJ1-2
abundance: few
CDR3aa: CASSFTGTGKGYGYTF
CDR3nt: TGCGCCAGCAGTTTCACCGGGACAGGGAAGGGGTATGGCTACACCTTC

d_gene: TRBD1
v_gene: TRBV28
j_gene: TRBJ1-2
abundance: .
CDR3aa: CASSQQGPRGYTF
CDR3nt: TGTGCCAGCAGTCAACAGGGGCCTCGAGGCTACACCTTC

d_gene: TRBD2
v_gene: TRBV9
j_gene: TRBJ2-7
abundance: .
CDR3aa: CASSVALAGVKEQYF
CDR3nt: TGTGCCAGCAGCGTAGCACTAGCGGGAGTAAAGGAGCAGTACTTC

d_gene: .
v_gene: TRBV19
j_gene: TRBJ1-5
abundance: .
CDR3aa: CASSWQGQYSNQPQHF
CDR3nt: TGTGCCAGTAGTTGGCAGGGGCAATATAGCAATCAGCCCCAGCATTTT

d_gene: .
v_gene: TRBV7-9
j_gene: TRBJ1-3
abundance: .
CDR3aa: CASSPSPSGNTIYF
CDR3nt: TGTGCCAGCAGCCCCAGTCCCTCTGGAAACACCATATATTTT

d_gene: .
v_gene: TRBV28
j_gene: TRBJ1-2
abundance: .
CDR3aa: CASSFRDIRGYTF
CDR3nt: TGTGCCAGCAGCTTCCGGGACATTAGGGGCTACACCTTC